This TCR beta chain emerged from a study of blood T cells in healthy people across ages. V was pared by 7 bases and J by 4 bases, with 5 bases of the junction left unmatched. The CDR3 is 13 amino acids. Germline CDR1 is ENHRY and CDR2 is SYGVKD. In the case of this clonotype: Antigen specificity is unknown.

Together with a sample-barcoded 5' primer, a J-beta primer mix was included in a second PCR lasting about 7 to 11 cycles. Unique molecular identifiers of 12 random nucleotides labeled each cDNA. TCRdb itself ran the 5' RACE reads through MiXCR, one entry per CDR3 protein. The top ten clones hold 9.5% to 13% of a sample with some 930,000 distinct CDR3 sequences, 25% to 30% of them seen once. Points from the study as a whole: Higher diversity and more naive CD4+ cells were features of long-lived donors, compared to aged donors. Diversity figures derived from one million T cells were judged to underestimate the true value.

This sample was shared with a second study, whose subject was T cells of mothers and their children.

The TCR was taken from a middle-aged woman in good health. The chain employs TRBV10-3 and TRBJ1-1; 8 bases are shared with TRBD1. Sequences were obtained from blood. CDR3 loop: CAITGQGGTEAFF. As DNA, the CDR3 is TGTGCCATCACCGGACAGGGAGGCACTGAAGCTTTCTTT.